This T cell receptor beta chain was captured in a study of T cells in Graves' hyperthyroidism and ophthalmopathy (dated by TCRdb to about 2019). About the study as a whole: Peripheral blood was collected at initial diagnosis, before any treatment. To identify TCR V-J signatures that set the groups apart, the researchers used a discovery cohort of more than 95 patients, made up of about 44 with Graves' ophthalmopathy and about 60 with stable Graves' hyperthyroidism. Prospective prediction of ophthalmopathy was tested in an independent validation cohort consisting of some 19 hyperthyroidism patients and around 17 patients who later progressed to ophthalmopathy. The 100 discovery patients were randomly split 7:3 into training and test sets. Thyroid tissue and blood T-cell repertoires from six Graves' hyperthyroidism patients were also compared in the study. Once sampling was done, hyperthyroidism patients were given methimazole at a starting dose of 30 mg daily, whereas ophthalmopathy patients were given high-dose intravenous methylprednisolone. The paper reports TCR Vbeta CDR3 sequencing of more than 120 peripheral blood samples: over 40 ophthalmopathy, roughly 74 hyperthyroidism and approximately 17 progressor patients. What the study reported, not specific to this receptor: In validation, progression to ophthalmopathy was predicted by the model with 70% to 71% sensitivity and about 72% specificity, a median of approximately 6.5 months before onset. No statistical method was used to set the sample size in advance, and investigators knew the group allocation. In cross-validation, a model built on a 13 V-J signature told ophthalmopathy apart from stable hyperthyroidism with just under 90% sensitivity and around 84% specificity, and in testing the same model reached 80%/75%. Most expanded thyroid clonotypes (frequency above 0.001) were also found in blood, which suggests that blood repertoires may mirror thyroid immune responses.

This clonotype has at least ten counts. What this receptor recognizes is not known. Base qualities are not recorded, but no much larger clone differs from it by a single base. Trimming takes 5 bases off V and 5 bases off J; junction bases not matched to a gene: 2. The CDR3 spans 14 residues, from the cysteine through the phenylalanine. Only the CDR3 region is kept as DNA, spanning 42 bases read in frame from base 1. A patient counted as having stable Graves' hyperthyroidism if no progression to ophthalmopathy occurred over 18 months of follow-up. Hyperthyroidism patients were newly diagnosed, had a disease duration of under 2 months, and were aged 18 to 65 years. Any patient with an uncontrolled infection, another autoimmune disease, pregnancy or lactation was excluded. Diagnoses relied on clinical symptoms, serum thyroxine and TRAb, thyroid ultrasound and orbital computed tomography. PBMCs were separated from roughly 10 ml of fresh peripheral blood using Ficoll-Paque density gradient centrifugation. Total RNA was extracted with Trizol reagent, and quality was checked on an Agilent 2100 Bioanalyzer.

The TCR beta CDR3 regions were amplified from RNA transcripts. For the first round of RT-PCR on the TCR CDR3, the HTBI primer set was used together with the Qiagen OneStep RT-PCR kit. Libraries were constructed in a second round of multiplex PCR, after which size selection and purification were performed. Libraries were sequenced paired-end with 100 bp reads on an Illumina HiSeq2000. The study's own analysis went as follows. SOAPnuke was used to process the raw data, removing reads that contained adapters or uncalled bases, had a mean Phred below 15, or lacked an exact match to the constant primer or identifier. High-quality paired reads were merged using COPE v1.2.5, and each unique nucleotide sequence was defined as a clonotype. MiTCR v1.1 was used to align the clonotypes against IMGT TRBV, TRBD and TRBJ reference segments. The analysis was restricted to V-J combinations with a frequency above 0.0001, which together covered roughly 99% of the repertoires. The TCS score was defined as the ratio of F50 (clonal expansion) to E x V (chaos), calculated using BLOSUM62-based TCRdist between CDR3 peptides within each V-J. Welch's t-statistics and random forest reduced approximately 520 V-J features to 13, which were used in a naive Bayes classifier (R e1071). Using fastp at Q25 and MiXCR, TCRdb reprocessed the public reads and kept productive beta chains. Rows with a matching CDR3 protein are joined into one entry that keeps the most common DNA and genes. The V and J calls, along with clone size, are taken from TCRdb and not from the paper's own processing. In all, the sample holds about 290,000 distinct CDR3 sequences, and roughly 13% of those were seen once. The top ten clones comprise roughly 8.2% of the sample.

Sequenced input: blood. The TCR was taken from a woman in her thirties or forties with Graves' hyperthyroidism. The chain links TRBV12-3 or TRBV12-4 with TRBJ2-3; 12 nucleotides in the junction match TRBD2. The nucleotide sequence reads TGTGCCAGCAGTAGGGGACTAGCGGGAGATACGCAGTATTTT. Its protein is CASSRGLAGDTQYF.